A single sample is the source of the 5 T cell receptor beta chains below, sequenced in a study of kidney transplant recipient with SARS-CoV-2 infection. TCRdb reprocessed the reads via MiXCR and lists one record per CDR3 protein. The sample includes approximately 240,000 distinct CDR3 sequences, 29% seen only once; the top ten take around 6.8%. The material sequenced was a blood sample, taken at baseline and between days 110 and 120 from a kidney transplant recipient. These receptors were taken from a young adult male patient who had COVID-19 and was a kidney transplant recipient. Some of the T cells may derive from the graft donor.

This clonotype appeared many times. The chain carries TRBV6-8 and TRBJ2-7; 9 nucleotides align to TRBD2. Trimming at V came to 8 bases and at J to 6 bases, leaving 8 bases not matched to a gene. CDR3 length equals 13 residues. The germline V gene has CDR1 MNHGY and CDR2 SAAAGT. For the CDR3, the DNA is TGTGCCAGCGGTTTAGCGGGAGCAATCGAGCAGTACTTC. This encodes CASGLAGAIEQYF.

Worth noting for this clonotype: One base away lies a much larger clone, so this may be a sequencing read error. This CDR3 is CAIGRPLADTQYF. The CDR3 DNA is TGTGCCATCGGACGACCTTTAGCAGATACGCAGTATTTT. The V call is TRBV10-3, the J call TRBJ2-3, with D hard to call. CDR1 and CDR2 (germline): ENHRY, SYGVKD. The CDR3 sequence is 13 residues long. Trimming shortened V by 8 bases and J by 4 bases, and 13 bases separated the two germline ends.

This clonotype was detected ten times or more. V and J are TRBV14 and TRBJ2-7; 7 bases align to TRBD2. The CDR3 covers 15 residues. The V and J ends lost 4 bases and 3 bases, in that order; junction bases with no gene match: 9. Germline V lookup: CDR1 SGHDN, CDR2 FVKESK. The CDR3 sequence: CASSLRRSGNYEQYF. CDR3 bases: TGTGCCAGCAGCCTCCGGAGGAGCGGGAACTACGAGCAGTACTTC.

In DNA form, the CDR3 reads TGTGCCAGCAGCTTAGGGTACAGGGAGGGCACAGATACGCAGTATTTT. Translation: CASSLGYREGTDTQYF. The rearrangement uses TRBV11-2 and TRBJ2-3; D is perhaps TRBD1 or TRBD2 (6 bases each). Germline CDR1 and CDR2: SGHAT and FQNNGV. The CDR3 is 16 amino acids. Trimming cost V 1 base and J 1 base, with 12 bases left between them.

V is TRBV4-2 and J is TRBJ1-1, with D possibly being TRBD1 (6 bases). The germline CDR1 and CDR2 sequences are LGHNA and YNFKEQ. This CDR3 spans 13 amino acids. V lost 5 bases and J 4 bases, leaving 11 bases between the germline ends. The CDR3 region is CASSWGRGTEAFF. The CDR3 nucleotides read TGTGCCAGCAGCTGGGGCAGGGGCACTGAAGCTTTCTTT.